Each of the 10 T cell receptor beta chains below was sequenced from the same sample in a study of CD8 T cells in Susac syndrome. RNA amounts of roughly 0.45 to 1 ug underwent reverse transcription with random hexamers. TCRdb called the immunoSEQ multiplex PCR reads again in MiXCR, with one record for every CDR3 protein. Of roughly 300,000 distinct CDR3 sequences in the sample, 70% to 90% were seen once. Source material: CD8+ T cells from PBMCs. The receptors were gathered from a human donor with multiple sclerosis.

This clonotype showed up just once. The chain is built from TRBV27 and TRBJ1-2; no firm D call. V gave up 3 bases and J gave up 3 bases, with 11 bases separating them. The CDR3 length is 14 residues. Germline loops: CDR1 MNHEY, CDR2 SMNVEV (reference sequence). CDR3 loop: CASSFLGVDYGYTF. CDR3 bases: TGTGCCAGCAGTTTTCTCGGTGTGGACTATGGCTACACCTTC.

This chain links TRBV6-1 with TRBJ2-2, with TRBD1 identical over 9 bases. With V trimmed by 6 bases and J by 2 bases, 10 bases remained unmatched. This CDR3 has 17 residues. Germline-derived CDR1 and CDR2 are MNHNS and SASEGT. The CDR3 DNA reads as TGTGCCAGCAGAGCCGGGACAGGGTCTCCAAACACCGGGGAGCTGTTTTTT. This translates into CASRAGTGSPNTGELFF.

The chain uses TRBV21-1 and TRBJ2-3; TRBD1 is the table's D call and was not checked against the DNA. TRBV21-1 is annotated as a pseudogene. CDR3 length equals 13 residues. The CDR3 region is CASRPGGTDTQYF. DNA of the CDR3: TGTGCCAGCAGACCGGGGGGAACAGATACGCAGTATTTT.

The chain links TRBV27 to TRBJ1-5; D is unresolved. CDR3 size: 14 residues. V was cut by 5 bases and J by 5 bases, with 13 bases left in between. The germline gives CDR1 MNHEY, CDR2 SMNVEV (reference sequence). CDR3 DNA sequence: TGTGCCAGCAGTGCAGACAAGGTCCATCAGCCCCAGCATTTT. It yields the protein CASSADKVHQPQHF.

This clonotype has just a few counts. This chain links TRBV27 with TRBJ2-3; 13 bases line up with TRBD2. The germline V gene has CDR1 MNHEY and CDR2 SMNVEV (reference sequence). Germline trimming cut 3 bases from V and 4 bases from J; bases unmatched to any gene: 4. The CDR3 spans 16 residues. DNA of the CDR3: TGTGCCAGCAGTTTTTTACTAGCGGGAGGGCCAGATACGCAGTATTTT. This encodes CASSFLLAGGPDTQYF.

The rearrangement joins TRBV27 to TRBJ1-2; 9 bases are a match to TRBD1. The V gene end was trimmed by 5 bases and the J gene end by 8 bases; junction bases not matched to a gene: 6. The CDR3 is 13 amino acids. Germline loops: CDR1 MNHEY, CDR2 SMNVEV (reference sequence). CDR3 in amino acids: CASSDGTGRGYTF. The CDR3 bases are TGTGCCAGCAGTGACGGGACAGGGAGGGGCTACACCTTC.

The rearrangement uses TRBV6-5 and TRBJ2-2; D possibly uses TRBD1 or TRBD2 (6 bases each). V lost 10 bases and J 0 bases, leaving 12 bases between the germline ends. CDR1 is MNHEY, CDR2 SVGAGI, per germline. The CDR3 has 14 amino acids. CDR3 region: CATGGAPNTGELFF. The CDR3 DNA is TGTGCCACCGGGGGCGCCCCGAACACCGGGGAGCTGTTTTTT.

The rearrangement links TRBV19 to TRBJ2-1; D is possibly TRBD2 (6 bases). Germline CDR1 LNHDA, CDR2 SQIVND (reference sequence). CDR3 size: 15 residues. V lost 1 base, J lost 4 bases, and 11 bases lay in between. The CDR3 is CASSIVAEGYNEQFF. The CDR3 bases are TGTGCCAGTAGTATAGTTGCGGAGGGATACAATGAGCAGTTCTTC.

The table lists this clonotype with a count of one. The chain couples TRBV18 to TRBJ2-1, with a tentative D call TRBD1 (6 bases). CDR1 and CDR2 (germline): KGHSH, LQKENI. The CDR3 is 14 residues long. Trimming took 2 bases from V and 8 from J, leaving 13 bases between them. The CDR3 spells CASSPVLRGDEQFF. CDR3 coding DNA: TGTGCCAGCTCACCAGTACTCAGGGGCGATGAGCAGTTCTTC.

The chain links TRBV30 to TRBJ1-5; D remains ambiguous. CDR3 length: 13 residues. The V gene lost 2 bases and the J gene lost 5 bases, with 10 bases spanning the gap. Germline V gene sequence: CDR1 GTSNPN, CDR2 SVGIG (reference sequence). This CDR3 is CAWSLTPHQPQHF. As DNA, the CDR3 is TGTGCCTGGAGTTTGACACCCCATCAGCCCCAGCATTTT.